This T cell receptor (beta chain) was captured in a study of PD-1 blockade in classical Hodgkin lymphoma. Study-level findings and limits: TCR diversity at baseline was reported to be reduced in newly diagnosed patients relative to healthy donors. CD8+ TCR diversity did not rise significantly by C4D1, unlike CD4+. Newly diagnosed patients had diversity similar to the baseline diversity of complete responders.

The CDR3 is 15 amino acids. V shed 1 base and J shed 4 bases, with 10 bases lying between them. Germline CDR1 is SEHNR and CDR2 is FQNEAQ (reference sequence). TCRdb's copy holds only in-frame clones and misses some; the assay was immunoSEQ multiplex PCR. This sample has about 26,000 clones, with approximately 67% found just once. In the case of this clone: Its cognate antigen is unknown.

With no exception, relapse followed autologous stem cell transplantation in all patients, and brentuximab vedotin exposure varied. Complete response, partial response or progressive disease were the best responses. The source was peripheral blood mononuclear cells (PBMCs), collected before the second cycle of nivolumab. The TCR originated in a human donor with classical Hodgkin lymphoma. The chain has TRBV7-9 and TRBJ2-2; D is perhaps TRBD2 (5 bases). The DNA of the CDR3 is TGTGCCAGCAGCTTAGTCGGGATCGCCACCGGGGAGCTGTTTTTT. Translated: CASSLVGIATGELFF. Together with reference TRBV7-9 and TRBJ2-2, the CDR3 gives the full variable domain: DTGVSQNPRHKITKRGQNVTFRCDPISEHNRLYWYRQTLGQGPEFLTYFQNEAQLEKSRLLSDRFSAERPKGSFSTLEIQRTEQGDSAMYLCASSLVGIATGELFFGEGSRLTVL.